These 8 T cell receptor beta chains came from one sample sequenced in a study of cytomegalovirus exposure and HLA in healthy donors. PCR amplification relied on 60 Vbeta primers (plus 13 Jbeta primers). TCRdb's copy holds only in-frame clones and misses some; the assay was immunoSEQ multiplex PCR. The table includes some 100,000 clones, 55% to 75% detected once. Sequencing was performed on PBMCs. All receptors derive from a young woman in good health and CMV-seropositive.

The chain links TRBV7-9 to TRBJ2-3; 7 bases match TRBD1. The V gene end was trimmed by 5 bases and the J gene end by 1 base; junction bases not matched to a gene: 6. The CDR3 has 15 amino acids. Per germline, CDR1 SEHNR and CDR2 FQNEAQ (reference sequence). The DNA of the CDR3 is TGTGCCAGCAGCGGGGGACAGCCTGGCACAGATACGCAGTATTTT. Protein sequence: CASSGGQPGTDTQYF.

A few counts support this clone. The chain joins TRBV9 to TRBJ1-3, with D possibly TRBD1 on 6 matching bases. Germline V gene data show CDR1 as SGDLS and CDR2 as YYNGEE. Trimming removed 4 bases at V and 0 bases at J, with 11 bases between. CDR3 length equals 15 residues. The CDR3 sequence: CASSRTASSGNTIYF. In nucleotides, the CDR3 is TGTGCCAGCAGCCGGACAGCTAGCTCTGGAAACACCATATATTTT.

The gene calls are TRBV10-3 and TRBJ2-1; a weak D match, TRBD2 (6 bases). Deletions cut 10 bases from V and 5 bases from J, with 12 bases between. CDR1 and CDR2 (germline): ENHRY, SYGVKD. This CDR3 has 12 amino acids. DNA for the CDR3: TGTGCCACAAGCGGCGGGAACAATGAGCAGTTCTTC. Encoded protein: CATSGGNNEQFF.

The chain couples TRBV5-4 to TRBJ1-4; D is unresolved. CDR3 length: 15 residues. V was clipped by 5 bases and J by 5 bases, with 16 bases between them. Germline V CDR1 and CDR2: SGHNT, YYREEE (reference sequence). This CDR3 is CASSSAGSRNEKLFF. The CDR3 DNA sequence: TGTGCCAGCAGTTCTGCGGGCAGCCGAAATGAAAAACTGTTTTTT.

The chain carries TRBV4-2 and TRBJ2-7; the D gene is possibly TRBD1 (5 bases). This CDR3 is built from 14 residues. Germline CDR1 LGHNA, CDR2 YNFKEQ. V dropped 1 base and J dropped 3 bases, with 10 bases sitting between them. CDR3 nucleotide sequence: TGTGCCAGCAGCCAAGGGCAGGGAAGCTACGAGCAGTACTTC. Its translation is CASSQGQGSYEQYF.

The chain links TRBV18 to TRBJ2-5; 9 bases line up with TRBD1. The germline V gene encodes CDR1 KGHSH and CDR2 LQKENI. This CDR3 is built from 14 residues. The ends lost 6 bases at V and 5 bases at J; junction bases unmatched: 7. CDR3 sequence (DNA): TGTGCCAGCTCTCTACAGGGGGCGCTGGAGACCCAGTACTTC. It specifies CASSLQGALETQYF.

This chain links TRBV2 with TRBJ1-5; D is ambiguous. Germline-derived CDR1 and CDR2 are SNHLY and FYNNEI. Trimming took off 8 bases at V and 0 bases at J, with 11 bases between the two ends. The CDR3 runs to 14 residues. DNA for the CDR3: TGTGCCAGCGAAGCCGGGAGTAGCAATCAGCCCCAGCATTTT. Encoded protein: CASEAGSSNQPQHF.

J is TRBJ2-2 and V is TRBV11-1; weak D call: TRBD1 (6 bases). Germline-derived CDR1 and CDR2 are SGHAT and FQDESV (reference sequence). Trimming took 5 bases from V and 6 from J, leaving 19 bases between them. The length of the CDR3 is 16 residues. CDR3 residues: CASSPDWTAAAGELFF. For the CDR3, the DNA is TGTGCCAGCAGCCCCGACTGGACAGCGGCGGCCGGGGAGCTGTTTTTT.